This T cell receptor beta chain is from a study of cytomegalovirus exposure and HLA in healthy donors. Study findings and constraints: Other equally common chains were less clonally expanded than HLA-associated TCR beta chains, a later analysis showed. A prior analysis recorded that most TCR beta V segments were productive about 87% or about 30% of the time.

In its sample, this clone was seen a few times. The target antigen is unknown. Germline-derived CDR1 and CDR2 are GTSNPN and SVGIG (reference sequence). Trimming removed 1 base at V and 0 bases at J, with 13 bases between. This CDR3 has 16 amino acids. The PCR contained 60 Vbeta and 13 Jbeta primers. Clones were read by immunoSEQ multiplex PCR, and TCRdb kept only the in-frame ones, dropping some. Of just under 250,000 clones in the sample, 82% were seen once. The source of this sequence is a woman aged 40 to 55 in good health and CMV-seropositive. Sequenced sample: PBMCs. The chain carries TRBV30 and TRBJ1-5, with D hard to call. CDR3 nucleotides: TGTGCCTGGAGTGGGTACAGTATTTATAGCAATCAGCCCCAGCATTTT. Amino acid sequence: CAWSGYSIYSNQPQHF.